One sample yielded the 14 T cell receptor beta chains listed below, sequenced in a study of low-dose radiotherapy and immunotherapy resistance in tumors. Covering alpha and beta chains, TRAV- and TRBV-specific primers were used for the first-strand cDNA. Both a constant-region primer and a V-primer adapter served to amplify TCRs across roughly 20 PCR cycles. Each CDR3 protein is one row after TCRdb ran MiXCR on the reads. The repertoire holds tens of thousands of distinct CDR3 sequences, less than 30% seen once, with 9.5% to 13% in the top ten. Time point indicated: after trial treatment. As for treatment: LDRT plus nivolumab, ipilimumab, low-dose cyclophosphamide and aspirin (RACIN trial). This specimen consisted of PBMCs, obtained after low-dose radiotherapy plus immunotherapy. Receptors were obtained from a male donor with prostate cancer.

This clonotype was seen at least ten times. The V and J genes are TRBV3-1 and TRBJ2-3; TRBD2 matches at 9 bases. Unmatched junction bases numbered 9, after V lost 4 bases and J lost 4 bases. The CDR3 length is 16 residues. The V gene's germline CDR1 is LGHDT and CDR2 YNNKEL (reference sequence). The CDR3 here is CASSPVSGSGADTQYF. The CDR3 DNA sequence: TGTGCCAGCAGCCCGGTTAGCGGGAGTGGGGCAGATACGCAGTATTTT.

This clonotype turned up a few times. The J gene is TRBJ2-3, the V gene TRBV5-4; tentatively, D is TRBD1 (5 bases). CDR3 size: 15 residues. Germline V gives CDR1 SGHNT, CDR2 YYREEE (reference sequence). The germline V and J ends were trimmed by 0 bases and 3 bases, with 11 bases remaining between them. CDR3 sequence: CASSLGAGSTDTQYF. The CDR3 region has the DNA TGTGCCAGCAGCTTGGGGGCAGGGTCGACAGATACGCAGTATTTT.

This clonotype was counted many times. The rearrangement links TRBV5-1 to TRBJ2-7, with 7 bases matching TRBD1. CDR3 length: 15 residues. The trim removed 5 bases at V and 4 bases at J, leaving 12 bases unmatched. In germline, CDR1 is SGHRS, CDR2 YFSETQ. The CDR3 reads CASSVAWGQKYEQYF. CDR3 DNA sequence: TGCGCCAGCAGTGTCGCCTGGGGACAGAAATACGAGCAGTACTTC.

V usage is TRBV6-1 and J usage is TRBJ2-3; no clear D. V lost 4 bases and J lost 2, with 10 bases in between. Germline V gives CDR1 MNHNS, CDR2 SASEGT. The CDR3 sequence is 14 residues long. CDR3: CASSVVSFTDTQYF. The CDR3 nucleotides read TGTGCCAGCAGTGTCGTCTCTTTCACAGATACGCAGTATTTT.

In the case of this clonotype: This likely stems from a read error, as it lies one base from a far larger clone. The rearrangement joins TRBV5-3 to TRBJ2-1; the match to TRBD2 covers 9 bases. TRBV5-3 is an ORF; its function is uncertain. The CDR3 is 16 residues long. The CDR3 reads CASSLVSGGLPLKQFF. CDR3 bases: TGTGCCAGCAGCTTAGTGAGCGGGGGGCTACCCCTCAAGCAGTTCTTC.

The chain employs TRBV28 and TRBJ2-5; 13 bases match TRBD2. V lost 4 bases, J lost 4 bases, and 3 bases stayed unmatched. There are 15 residues in the CDR3. Germline V gene lookup returns CDR1 MDHEN and CDR2 SYDVKM. CDR3 protein: CASSSRTSGGETQYF. The CDR3 coding sequence is TGTGCCAGCAGTTCTCGGACTAGCGGGGGAGAGACCCAGTACTTC.

This clonotype was found many times. The V and J genes are TRBV5-4 and TRBJ2-5; TRBD2 aligns across 7 bases. The CDR3 contains 16 residues. With 2 bases clipped from V and 4 bases from J, the junction kept 11 bases outside the gene matches. The germline CDR1 and CDR2 sequences are SGHNT and YYREEE (reference sequence). The CDR3 DNA sequence: TGTGCCAGCAGCTTTGGAGGGAGGGCCACGGGAGAGACCCAGTACTTC. This gives the protein CASSFGGRATGETQYF. The whole variable domain, remainder taken from reference TRBV5-4 and TRBJ2-5, is ETGVTQSPTHLIKTRGQQVTLRCSSQSGHNTVSWYQQALGQGPQFIFQYYREEENGRGNFPPRFSGLQFPNYSSELNVNALELDDSALYLCASSFGGRATGETQYFGPGTRLLVL.

In its sample, this clonotype was seen many times. The CDR3 is CASTRTRRGYGYTF. CDR3 bases: TGTGCCAGCACCAGGACCCGGCGGGGCTATGGCTACACCTTC. The chain couples TRBV11-2 to TRBJ1-2; the D is unclear. Germline CDR1 SGHAT, CDR2 FQNNGV. The CDR3 loop spans 14 amino acids. Deletions cut 7 bases from V and 4 bases from J, with 16 bases between. Supplemented by reference TRBV11-2 and TRBJ1-2, the full variable domain reads EAGVAQSPRYKIIEKRQSVAFWCNPISGHATLYWYQQILGQGPKLLIQFQNNGVVDDSQLPKDRFSAERLKGVDSTLKIQPAKLEDSAVYLCASTRTRRGYGYTFGSGTRLTVV.

The gene calls are TRBV2 and TRBJ1-1; D remains unclear. Germline V gives CDR1 SNHLY, CDR2 FYNNEI. This CDR3 comprises 13 residues. V was clipped by 7 bases and J by 8 bases, with 17 bases between them. DNA of the CDR3: TGTGCCAGCATTGAGTTTACCCCGACCGAAGCTTTCTTT. Amino acids: CASIEFTPTEAFF.

The rearrangement links TRBV7-2 to TRBJ2-3; D is unresolved. V lost 0 bases and J lost 0, with 10 bases in between. CDR3 length: 16 amino acids. Germline CDR1 reads SGHTA; CDR2 reads FQGNSA. DNA of the CDR3: TGTGCCAGCAGCTTAGCCGGCCCCGCTAGCACAGATACGCAGTATTTT. It encodes CASSLAGPASTDTQYF. The full variable domain, completed using reference TRBV7-2 and TRBJ2-3, is GAGVSQSPSNKVTEKGKDVELRCDPISGHTALYWYRQSLGQGLEFLIYFQGNSAPDKSGLPSDRFSAERTGGSVSTLTIQRTQQEDSAVYLCASSLAGPASTDTQYFGPGTRLTVL.

This clonotype occurred many times. V is TRBV13 and J is TRBJ2-1; 11 bases match TRBD2. CDR1 and CDR2 (germline): PRHDT, FYEKMQ (reference sequence). Losses at the gene ends were 4 bases for V and 2 bases for J; bases not matched to a gene: 7. This CDR3 contains 17 residues. The CDR3 loop is CASSSPLAGGTYNEQFF. Here the CDR3 DNA reads TGTGCCAGCAGCTCACCCTTAGCGGGAGGGACCTACAATGAGCAGTTCTTC.

This clonotype turned up a few times. V usage is TRBV19 and J usage is TRBJ2-2; D not certain. Germline-derived CDR1 and CDR2 are LNHDA and SQIVND (reference sequence). The CDR3 is 15 residues long. V shed 4 bases and J shed 7 bases, with 16 bases lying between them. This CDR3 is CASSTPEQSGGELFF. The CDR3, as DNA: TGTGCCAGTAGTACCCCGGAGCAGTCCGGCGGGGAGCTGTTTTTT. Looking up the rest from reference TRBV19 and TRBJ2-2 gives the full variable domain: DGGITQSPKYLFRKEGQNVTLSCEQNLNHDAMYWYRQDPGQGLRLIYYSQIVNDFQKGDIAEGYSVSREKKESFPLTVTSAQKNPTAFYLCASSTPEQSGGELFFGEGSRLTVL.

At least ten counts were recorded for this clonotype. The chain uses TRBV3-1 and TRBJ1-2, with 12 bases that match TRBD1. The CDR3 runs to 14 residues. The trim removed 3 bases at V and 8 bases at J, leaving 4 bases unmatched. Germline CDR1 reads LGHDT; CDR2 reads YNNKEL (reference sequence). The CDR3 protein is CASSHRDRGRGYTF. As DNA, the CDR3 is TGTGCCAGCAGCCACCGGGACAGGGGGCGCGGCTACACCTTC.

This clonotype was detected many times. This chain links TRBV18 with TRBJ1-1; 7 bases fit TRBD1. Germline V gene lookup returns CDR1 KGHSH and CDR2 LQKENI. Trimming cost V 1 base and J 5 bases; bases outside gene matches: 4. CDR3 length equals 14 residues. In DNA form, the CDR3 reads TGTGCCAGCTCACCACAGGGGGCGGTGACTGAAGCTTTCTTT. Translating gives CASSPQGAVTEAFF.